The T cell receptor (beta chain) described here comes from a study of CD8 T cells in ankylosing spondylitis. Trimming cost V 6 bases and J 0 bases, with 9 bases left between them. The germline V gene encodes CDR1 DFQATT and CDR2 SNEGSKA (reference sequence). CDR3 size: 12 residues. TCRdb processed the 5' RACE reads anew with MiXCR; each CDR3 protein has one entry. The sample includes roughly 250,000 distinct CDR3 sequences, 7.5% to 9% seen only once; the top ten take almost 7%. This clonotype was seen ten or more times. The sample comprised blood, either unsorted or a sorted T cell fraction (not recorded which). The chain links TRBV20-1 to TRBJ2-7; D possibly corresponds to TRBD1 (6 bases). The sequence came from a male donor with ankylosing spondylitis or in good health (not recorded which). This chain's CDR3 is CSAPDSSYEQYF. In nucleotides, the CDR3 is TGCAGTGCCCCGGACAGCTCCTACGAGCAGTACTTC.